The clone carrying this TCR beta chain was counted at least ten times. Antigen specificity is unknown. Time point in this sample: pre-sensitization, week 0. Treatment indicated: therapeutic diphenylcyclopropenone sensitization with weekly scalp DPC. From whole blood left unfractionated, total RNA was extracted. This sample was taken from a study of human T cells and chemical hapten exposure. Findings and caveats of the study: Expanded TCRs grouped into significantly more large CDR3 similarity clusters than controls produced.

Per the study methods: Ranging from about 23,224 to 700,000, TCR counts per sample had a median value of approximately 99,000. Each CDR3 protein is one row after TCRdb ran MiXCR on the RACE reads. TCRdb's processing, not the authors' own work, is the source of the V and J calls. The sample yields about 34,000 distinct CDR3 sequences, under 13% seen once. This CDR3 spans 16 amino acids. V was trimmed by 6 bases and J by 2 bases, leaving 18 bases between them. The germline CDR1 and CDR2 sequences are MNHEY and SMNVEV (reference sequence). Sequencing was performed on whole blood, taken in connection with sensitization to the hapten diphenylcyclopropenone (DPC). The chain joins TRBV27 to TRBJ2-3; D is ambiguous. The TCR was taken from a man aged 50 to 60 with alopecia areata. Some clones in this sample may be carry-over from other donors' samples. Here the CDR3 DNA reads TGTGCCAGCAGCACCGGGTTGGGTCGCGCCACAGATACGCAGTATTTT. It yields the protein CASSTGLGRATDTQYF.